This TCR beta chain was sequenced in a study of T cells after yellow fever vaccination. This CDR3 spans 14 amino acids. Trimming removed 1 base from V and 9 bases from J, with 14 bases in between. Germline V gene data show CDR1 as SGHRS and CDR2 as YFSETQ. A note on this clonotype: The target antigen is unknown.

The study, taken as a whole, reports: Among all clonotypes, a small share was observed in both CD4 and CD8 compartments. Booster sampling recovered most clones from primary vaccination (approximately 97% CD4, around 90% CD8).

They built TCR cDNA with 5'RACE template switching, a step that put in a universal primer site and UMIs. TCRdb fed the 5' RACE reads into MiXCR, producing one record per CDR3 protein. The profile shows around 340,000 distinct CDR3 sequences, approximately 12% of them singletons. The specimen comprised CD4+ T cells sorted from PBMCs, sampled 15 days after the yellow fever booster vaccination. The clonotype originates from a man younger than 35 who received the YFV17D yellow fever vaccine. The chain joins TRBV5-1 to TRBJ1-5; no clear D gene. In DNA, the CDR3 is TGCGCCAGCAGCTTGAATGGGGTTTACGTGCCCCAGCATTTT. Its translation is CASSLNGVYVPQHF.